The next 8 T cell receptor beta chains were all read from a single sample in a study of CD8+ T cells in alopecia areata. The treatment is: oral pan-JAK inhibitor, 5-10 mg twice daily. Following extraction, RNA underwent reverse transcription to cDNA, which served as the sequencing template. The repertoire was sequenced with immunoSEQ multiplex PCR; TCRdb's copy has only in-frame clones and lacks some. This table has about 120,000 clones, less than 75% appearing once. Specimen: CD8+ T cells sorted from blood, collected at week 24, from a patient treated with tofacitinib. These receptors were taken from a human donor with alopecia areata.

This sequence joins TRBV19 and TRBJ2-7; 7 bases are shared with TRBD1. Per the germline V gene, CDR1 is LNHDA and CDR2 is SQIVND (reference sequence). V lost 5 bases, J lost 0 bases, and 4 bases stayed unmatched. CDR3 size: 14 residues. The CDR3 DNA reads TGTGCCAGTAGTCACCGGGACAGCTCCTACGAGCAGTACTTC. Translating gives CASSHRDSSYEQYF.

The V call is TRBV4-2, the J call TRBJ1-2, with TRBD1 matching over 9 bases. The germline V gene has CDR1 LGHNA and CDR2 YNFKEQ. The V and J ends lost 2 bases and 3 bases, in that order; junction bases with no gene match: 4. CDR3 length: 15 amino acids. CDR3: CASSQWTGEDYGYTF. The CDR3 bases are TGTGCCAGCAGCCAATGGACAGGGGAAGACTATGGCTACACCTTC.

J is TRBJ2-7 and V is TRBV2; the match to TRBD1 covers 9 bases. Germline V lookup: CDR1 SNHLY, CDR2 FYNNEI. The CDR3 is 14 residues long. The V and J ends lost 6 bases and 4 bases, in that order; junction bases with no gene match: 7. As DNA, the CDR3 is TGTGCCAGCAGGGGGACAGGGACCAAGTACGAGCAGTACTTC. Amino acids: CASRGTGTKYEQYF.

The CDR3 protein is CASSQDPGTGDTEQYF. The CDR3 DNA reads as TGTGCCAGCAGCCAAGACCCCGGGACAGGGGATACCGAGCAGTACTTC. This rearrangement joins TRBV4-2 to TRBJ2-7; 10 bases fit TRBD1. The ends lost 0 bases at V and 6 bases at J; junction bases unmatched: 8. Looked up from germline, CDR1 is LGHNA and CDR2 is YNFKEQ. This CDR3 is 16 amino acids long.

This clone came up a few times. V usage is TRBV19 and J usage is TRBJ2-1; D assignment may be TRBD1 or TRBD2 (5 bases each). This CDR3 has 12 amino acids. CDR1 LNHDA and CDR2 SQIVND come from the germline V gene (reference sequence). Deletions cut 7 bases from V and 7 bases from J, with 11 bases between. This CDR3 reads CASMGRENEQFF. The CDR3 nucleotides read TGTGCCAGTATGGGCAGGGAGAATGAGCAGTTCTTC.

Concerning this clone itself: This specimen includes other DNA sequences encoding the same CDR3. This chain joins TRBV27 and TRBJ1-1; no firm D call. CDR1 is MNHEY and CDR2 is SMNVEV in the germline V gene (reference sequence). Between the trimmed V and J ends, which lost 1 base and 1 base, there was a span of 7 bases. The CDR3 extends over 14 amino acids. CDR3 sequence: CASSLLGGNTEAFF. CDR3 sequence (DNA): TGTGCCAGCAGTTTATTGGGAGGGAACACTGAAGCTTTCTTT.

The chain links TRBV5-1 to TRBJ1-2, with 8 nucleotides matching TRBD1. The CDR3 runs to 16 residues. The ends lost 3 bases at V and 4 bases at J; junction bases unmatched: 11. Germline CDR1 reads SGHRS; CDR2 reads YFSETQ. The CDR3 region is CASSSEKGQGSYGYTF. In DNA form, the CDR3 reads TGCGCCAGCAGCTCGGAAAAAGGACAGGGCTCCTATGGCTACACCTTC.

The gene calls are TRBV7-9 and TRBJ1-1; 8 nucleotides match TRBD1. Germline-derived CDR1 and CDR2 are SEHNR and FQNEAQ (reference sequence). This CDR3 contains 14 residues. With 5 bases clipped from V and 3 bases from J, the junction kept 5 bases outside the gene matches. The CDR3 here is CASSPQTGDTEAFF. In nucleotides, the CDR3 is TGTGCCAGCAGCCCACAGACAGGGGACACTGAAGCTTTCTTT.